The rows below give T cell receptor beta chains drawn from one sample of a study of blood T cell repertoires in COVID-19. Profiling relied on immunoSEQ multiplex PCR, and the TCRdb table lists in-frame clones only, not all of them. Among 300,000 to 400,000 clones, 87% were seen once, and the ten largest hold about 6%. The material sequenced was peripheral blood. Receptors originate from a woman between 50 and 59 years old with COVID-19, enrolled during active disease. Both conserved end residues are part of each CDR3. Each record gives: D gene, J gene, V gene, clone size, CDR3 DNA, CDR3 protein. The D gene is left open where the match is weak. Size values are once, few and many counts, or a class for expanded clones, and some rows have none.

-	TRBJ2-4	TRBV30	-	TGTGCCTGGACAGGAGGAGACTTAGCCAAAAACATTCAGTACTTC	CAWTGGDLAKNIQYF
-	TRBJ2-5	TRBV5-1	once	TGCGCCAGCAGCTTGGTTGCGGCCCTTCAAGAGACCCAGTACTTC	CASSLVAALQETQYF
TRBD2	TRBJ2-5	TRBV5-4	-	TGTGCCAGCACTCAAGGACTAGAAGAGACCCAGTACTTC	CASTQGLEETQYF
-	TRBJ2-4	TRBV19	-	TGTGCCAGTAGTTTTACTAGCTGGAGCATTCAGTACTTC	CASSFTSWSIQYF
-	TRBJ1-1	TRBV5-6	-	TGTGCCAGCAGACTGACCGGGAGGGGTGAAGCTTTCTTT	CASRLTGRGEAFF
-	TRBJ2-6	TRBV3-1/TRBV3-2	-	TGTGCCAGCAGCCAAAGGGGGTCTGGGGCCAACGTCCTGACTTTC	CASSQRGSGANVLTF
TRBD1	TRBJ1-4	TRBV11-2	-	TGTGCCAGCAGCGCGGGACAGATAAATGAAAAACTGTTTTTT	CASSAGQINEKLFF
TRBD1	TRBJ1-4	TRBV11-3	-	TGTGCCAGCAGCTCCCGTACAGGGGTCTCTAATGAAAAACTGTTTTTT	CASSSRTGVSNEKLFF
-	TRBJ1-1	TRBV7-9	-	TGTGCCAGCAGCTTGGTGGGCAGTAGGAACACTGAAGCTTTCTTT	CASSLVGSRNTEAFF
TRBD1	TRBJ2-7	TRBV7-2	-	TGTGCCAGCAGCCGGACAGGGCCAACCTCCTACGAGCAGTACTTC	CASSRTGPTSYEQYF
TRBD1	TRBJ1-1	TRBV3-1/TRBV3-2	-	TGTGCCAGCAGCCTCACAGGGGTCCGCACTGAAGCTTTCTTT	CASSLTGVRTEAFF
-	TRBJ1-2	TRBV24-1	-	TGTGCCACCAGTAAGACAGGCGACCAAGCTAACTATGGCTACACCTTC	CATSKTGDQANYGYTF
TRBD1	TRBJ2-1	TRBV19	-	TGTGCCAGTAGTGCCCCCGGGACAGGGAACTACAATGAGCAGTTCTTC	CASSAPGTGNYNEQFF
TRBD2	TRBJ2-1	TRBV25-1	-	TGTGCCAGCAGTGAAGCTAGCGGGTTTTCCTACAATGAGCAGTTCTTC	CASSEASGFSYNEQFF
-	TRBJ2-5	TRBV4-1	once	TGCGCCAGCAGCCCAGAGGTGAGGCGCTCCCTAATCCAAGAGACCCAGTACTTC	CASSPEVRRSLIQETQYF
TRBD2	TRBJ2-1	TRBV19	-	TGTGCCAGTAGTATGAGACCTAGCGGGAGTGGAGATGAGCAGTTCTTC	CASSMRPSGSGDEQFF
TRBD2	TRBJ2-7	TRBV9	-	TGTGCCAGCAGCGTCGCTCCGGGACTAGCGGGAGGGAACTACGAGCAGTACTTC	CASSVAPGLAGGNYEQYF
-	TRBJ2-3	TRBV6-1	-	TGTGCCAGCAGTGAAAGGGGTGCAGATACGCAGTATTTT	CASSERGADTQYF
TRBD1	TRBJ2-7	TRBV5-1	-	TGCGCCAGCAGCTTGGGCGGGACAGGGGCCTACGAGCAGTACTTC	CASSLGGTGAYEQYF
TRBD2	TRBJ2-7	TRBV18	-	TGTGCCAGCTCACCTGCGACTAGCGGCTACGAGCAGTACTTC	CASSPATSGYEQYF
-	TRBJ1-2	TRBV7-9	-	TGTGCCAGCAGCCCGAGTAAAGGCTACACCTTC	CASSPSKGYTF
-	TRBJ1-1	TRBV29-1	-	TGCAGCGCCGCGGGGCGGGCGAACACTGAAGCTTTCTTT	CSAAGRANTEAFF
TRBD2	TRBJ2-5	TRBV10-3	-	TGTGCCATCAGTGAGTCGACTAGCGGAATGGAGACCCAGTACTTC	CAISESTSGMETQYF
TRBD1	TRBJ2-1	TRBV7-2	-	TGTGCCAGCAGCCCACACAGGGGGCAAGGATGGTTCTTC	CASSPHRGQGWFF
TRBD1	TRBJ1-6	TRBV27	-	TGTGCCAGCAGTTTATCGCCACAGGGGGCGCTTGGTTCACCCCTCCACTTT	CASSLSPQGALGSPLHF
TRBD2	TRBJ2-5	TRBV7-9	-	TGTGCCAGCAGCCTGACTAGCGGACAAGAGACCCAGTACTTC	CASSLTSGQETQYF
-	TRBJ1-1	TRBV7-2	-	TGTGCCAGCAGCTTCAACAGGGAATCCACTGAAGCTTTCTTT	CASSFNRESTEAFF
-	TRBJ1-1	TRBV11-3	once	TGTGCCAGCAGCACACAGGGGAACACTGAAGCTTTCTTT	CASSTQGNTEAFF
-	TRBJ2-1	TRBV2	-	TGTGCCAGCGAGGAGACTAAAACCTACAATGAGCAGTTCTTC	CASEETKTYNEQFF
TRBD1	TRBJ2-5	TRBV7-8	-	TGTGCCAGCAGCTCGACAGGGATCGTGGAGACCCAGTACTTC	CASSSTGIVETQYF
TRBD2	TRBJ2-3	TRBV10-3	-	TGTGCCATCAGTCTAGCGGGAGGCACAGATACGCAGTATTTT	CAISLAGGTDTQYF
TRBD2	TRBJ2-7	TRBV30	-	TGTGCCTGGAGTAGCGGGAGCTCCTACGAGCAGTACTTC	CAWSSGSSYEQYF
TRBD1	TRBJ1-3	TRBV9	-	TGTGCCAGCAGCGTAGGGACAGGGCTAGGAAACACCATATATTTT	CASSVGTGLGNTIYF
TRBD1	TRBJ1-2	TRBV7-2	-	TGTGCCAGCAGCCCAGACGGGACAGATTACTATGGCTACACCTTC	CASSPDGTDYYGYTF
-	TRBJ1-2	TRBV10-2	-	TGCGCCAGCATCTCGGGTTTCTATGGCTACACCTTC	CASISGFYGYTF
-	TRBJ2-1	TRBV5-1	-	TGCGCCAGCAGCTCCGTAATTTCCTCTGGAGCAGCCTTCTACAATGAGCAGTTCTTC	CASSSVISSGAAFYNEQFF
-	TRBJ1-5	TRBV19	-	TGTGCCAGTAGTATTACTCACAGGGTGAACAATCAGCCCCAGCATTTT	CASSITHRVNNQPQHF
TRBD2	TRBJ2-1	TRBV24-1	-	TGTGCCACCAGTGATTGGACTAGCGGATACAATGAGCAGTTCTTC	CATSDWTSGYNEQFF
-	TRBJ2-1	TRBV11-2	-	TGTGCCAGCAGCTTAGACGGAGGAAACAATGAGCAGTTCTTC	CASSLDGGNNEQFF